This TCR beta chain was sequenced during a study of blood T cell repertoires in COVID-19. Study-wide background: There were acute and convalescent COVID-19 samples, and they came from the United States, Italy and Spain. PBMCs, B-cell-depleted T cells, or T cells provided the cDNA or gDNA that made up the material.

CDR3 length: 14 amino acids. From germline, CDR1 is SGHTA and CDR2 FQGTGA. V lost 0 bases and J lost 8, with 11 bases in between. Method: immunoSEQ multiplex PCR; TCRdb's copy keeps in-frame clones and lacks some. The sample yields some 40,000 clones, approximately 91% seen once. The sample comprised peripheral blood. V usage is TRBV7-3 and J usage is TRBJ2-4; tentatively, D is TRBD2 (6 bases). This clonotype was sampled from a man between 65 and 85 years old with acute or convalescent COVID-19. This CDR3 reads CASSLTGGRDIQYF. The CDR3 nucleotides are TGTGCCAGCAGCTTAACAGGAGGGAGAGACATTCAGTACTTC.